This T cell receptor beta chain was profiled in a study of Tregs in tolerant kidney transplant recipients. Findings and caveats of the study: Antigen-driven expansion was suggested because donor-specific Tregs expanded more than all Tregs in tolerant patients. Changing PCR primers prevented nucleotide comparison between some patients' samples.

The germline V gene encodes CDR1 MNHNS and CDR2 SASEGT. Trimming cost V 7 bases and J 1 base, with 12 bases left between them. CDR3 length: 14 amino acids. Related graft donors supplied nonmyeloablative bone marrow transplants, and mixed chimerism was transient. Unstimulated Tregs (CD4+CD25+CD127-) and CD4+CD25- non-Tregs were sorted from PBMCs. Assay used: immunoSEQ multiplex PCR; TCRdb lists only in-frame clones, some missing. The sample gives roughly 70,000 clones, approximately 87% of which show up once; 3.8% is in the top ten. In regard to this clone: Its antigen is not known.

The specimen was CD4+ T cells from blood (PBMCs), collected 6 months after the transplant. V and J are TRBV6-1 and TRBJ2-3, with D maybe TRBD1 (6 bases). This clonotype was sampled from a human patient who received a combined kidney and bone marrow transplant. Some T cells may have come from the graft donor. This CDR3 is CASTNHRGTDTQYF. For the CDR3, the DNA is TGTGCCAGCACCAACCACAGGGGCACAGATACGCAGTATTTT.